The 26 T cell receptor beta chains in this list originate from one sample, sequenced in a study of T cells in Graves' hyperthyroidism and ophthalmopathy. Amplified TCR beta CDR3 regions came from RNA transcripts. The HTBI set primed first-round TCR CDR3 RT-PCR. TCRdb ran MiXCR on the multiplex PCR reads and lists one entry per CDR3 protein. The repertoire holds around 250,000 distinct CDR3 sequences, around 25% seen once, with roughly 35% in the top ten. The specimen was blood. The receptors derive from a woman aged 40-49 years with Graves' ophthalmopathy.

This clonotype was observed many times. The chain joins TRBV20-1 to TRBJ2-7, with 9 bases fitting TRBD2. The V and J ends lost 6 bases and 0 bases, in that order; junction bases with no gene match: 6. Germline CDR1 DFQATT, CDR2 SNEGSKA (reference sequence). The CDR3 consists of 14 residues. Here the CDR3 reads CSAEPSGNSYEQYF. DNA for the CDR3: TGCAGTGCCGAACCTAGCGGGAACTCCTACGAGCAGTACTTC.

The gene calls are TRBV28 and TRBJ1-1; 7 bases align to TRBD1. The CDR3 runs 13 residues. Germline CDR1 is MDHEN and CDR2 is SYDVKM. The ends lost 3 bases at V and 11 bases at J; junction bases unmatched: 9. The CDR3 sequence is CASSFNRGGRAFF. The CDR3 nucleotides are TGTGCCAGCAGTTTCAACAGGGGAGGCCGGGCTTTCTTT.

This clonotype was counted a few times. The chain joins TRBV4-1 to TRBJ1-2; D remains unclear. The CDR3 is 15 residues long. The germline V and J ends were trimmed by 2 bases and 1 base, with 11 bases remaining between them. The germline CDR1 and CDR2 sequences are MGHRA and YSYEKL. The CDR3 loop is CASSQNFDNNYGYTF. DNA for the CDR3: TGCGCCAGCAGCCAAAATTTCGACAATAACTATGGCTACACCTTC.

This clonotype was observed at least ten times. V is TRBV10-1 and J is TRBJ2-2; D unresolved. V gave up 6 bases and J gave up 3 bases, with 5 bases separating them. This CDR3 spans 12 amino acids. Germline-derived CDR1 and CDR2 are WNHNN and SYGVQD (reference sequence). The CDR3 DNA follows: TGCGCCAGCAGGGCGGACACCGGGGAGCTGTTTTTT. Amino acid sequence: CASRADTGELFF.

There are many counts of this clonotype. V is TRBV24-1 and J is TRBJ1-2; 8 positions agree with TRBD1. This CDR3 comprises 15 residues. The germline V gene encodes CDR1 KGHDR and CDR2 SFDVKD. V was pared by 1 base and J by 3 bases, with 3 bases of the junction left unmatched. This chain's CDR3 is CATSDFQGADYGYTF. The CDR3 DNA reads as TGTGCCACCAGTGATTTCCAGGGGGCTGACTATGGCTACACCTTC.

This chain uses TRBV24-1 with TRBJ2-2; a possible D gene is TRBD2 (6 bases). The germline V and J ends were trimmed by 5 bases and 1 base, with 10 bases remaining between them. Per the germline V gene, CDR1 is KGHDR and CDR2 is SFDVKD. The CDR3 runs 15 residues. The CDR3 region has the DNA TGTGCCACCAGTGGCGGGGCCGTGAACACCGGGGAGCTGTTTTTT. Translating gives CATSGGAVNTGELFF.

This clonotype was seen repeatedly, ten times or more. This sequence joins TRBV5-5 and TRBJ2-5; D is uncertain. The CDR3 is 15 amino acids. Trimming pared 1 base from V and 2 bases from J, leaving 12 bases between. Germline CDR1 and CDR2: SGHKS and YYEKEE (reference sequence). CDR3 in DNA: TGTGCCAGCAGCTTGTGGGGTGACAAGCAAGAGACCCAGTACTTC. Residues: CASSLWGDKQETQYF.

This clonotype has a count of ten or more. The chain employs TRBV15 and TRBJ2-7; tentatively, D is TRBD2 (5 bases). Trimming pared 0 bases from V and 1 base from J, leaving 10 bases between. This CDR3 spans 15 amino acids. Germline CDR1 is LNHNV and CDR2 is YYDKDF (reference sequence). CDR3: CATSRESGLSYEQYF. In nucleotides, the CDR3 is TGTGCCACCAGCAGAGAGTCAGGACTTTCCTACGAGCAGTACTTC.

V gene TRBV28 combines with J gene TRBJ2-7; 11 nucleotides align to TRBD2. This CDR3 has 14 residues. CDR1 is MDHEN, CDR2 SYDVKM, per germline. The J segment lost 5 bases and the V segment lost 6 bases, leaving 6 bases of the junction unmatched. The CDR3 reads CASSSTSGAHEQYF. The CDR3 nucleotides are TGTGCCAGCAGCTCGACTAGCGGGGCCCACGAGCAGTACTTC.

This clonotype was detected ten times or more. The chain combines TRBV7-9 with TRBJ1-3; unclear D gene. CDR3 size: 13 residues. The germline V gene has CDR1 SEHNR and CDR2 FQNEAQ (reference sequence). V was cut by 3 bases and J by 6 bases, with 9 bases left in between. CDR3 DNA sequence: TGTGCCAGCAGCTTTGGTAGTGAAAACACCATATATTTT. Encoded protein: CASSFGSENTIYF.

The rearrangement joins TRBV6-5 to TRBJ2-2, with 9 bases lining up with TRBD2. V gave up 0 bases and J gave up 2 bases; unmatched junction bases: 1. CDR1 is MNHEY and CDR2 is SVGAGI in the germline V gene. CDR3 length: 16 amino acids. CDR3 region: CASSYSGLANTGELFF. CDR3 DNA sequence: TGTGCCAGCAGTTACTCGGGACTAGCTAACACCGGGGAGCTGTTTTTT.

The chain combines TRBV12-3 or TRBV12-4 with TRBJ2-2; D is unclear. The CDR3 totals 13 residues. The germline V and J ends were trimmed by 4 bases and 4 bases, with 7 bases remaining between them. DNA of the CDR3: TGTGCCAGCAGTTATATGGGCACCGGGGAGCTGTTTTTT. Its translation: CASSYMGTGELFF.

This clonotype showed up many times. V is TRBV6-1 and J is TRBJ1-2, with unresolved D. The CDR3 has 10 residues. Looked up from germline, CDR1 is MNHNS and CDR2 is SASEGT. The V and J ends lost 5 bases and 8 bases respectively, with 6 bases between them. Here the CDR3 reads CASSRAGYTF. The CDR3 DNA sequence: TGTGCCAGCAGTAGGGCGGGCTACACCTTC.

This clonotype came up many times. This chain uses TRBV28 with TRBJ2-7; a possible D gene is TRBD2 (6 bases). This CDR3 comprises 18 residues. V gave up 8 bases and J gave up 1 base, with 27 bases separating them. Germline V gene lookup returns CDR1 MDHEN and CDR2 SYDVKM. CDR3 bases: TGTGCCAGCTCCCCCACCCCCCTCCTAGCGAAGGGGTCCTACGAGCAGTACTTC. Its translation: CASSPTPLLAKGSYEQYF.

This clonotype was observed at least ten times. The CDR3 loop is CASSLGDQAYEQYF. As DNA, the CDR3 is TGTGCCAGCAGCCTAGGGGACCAAGCCTACGAGCAGTACTTC. The gene calls are TRBV12-3 or TRBV12-4 and TRBJ2-7, with D possibly being TRBD1 or TRBD2 (5 bases each). V was pared by 6 bases and J by 2 bases, with 14 bases between. The CDR3 is 14 residues long.

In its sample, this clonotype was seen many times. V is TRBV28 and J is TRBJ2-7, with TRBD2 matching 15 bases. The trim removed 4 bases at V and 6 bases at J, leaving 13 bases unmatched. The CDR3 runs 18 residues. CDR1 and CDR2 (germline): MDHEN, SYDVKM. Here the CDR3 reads CASSSGTSGRSMVSEQYF. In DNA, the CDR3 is TGTGCCAGCAGTTCTGGGACTAGCGGGAGGAGTATGGTGAGCGAGCAGTACTTC.

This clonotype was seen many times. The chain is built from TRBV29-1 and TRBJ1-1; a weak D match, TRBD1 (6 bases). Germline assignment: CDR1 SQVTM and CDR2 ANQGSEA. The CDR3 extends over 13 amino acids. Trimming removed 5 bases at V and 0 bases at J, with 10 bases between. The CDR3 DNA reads TGCAGCGTTCGTGGGACATTGAACACTGAAGCTTTCTTT. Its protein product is CSVRGTLNTEAFF. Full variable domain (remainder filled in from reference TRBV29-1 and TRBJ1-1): SAVISQKPSRDICQRGTSLTIQCQVDSQVTMMFWYRQQPGQSLTLIATANQGSEATYESGFVIDKFPISRPNLTFSTLTVSNMSPEDSSIYLCSVRGTLNTEAFFGQGTRLTVV.

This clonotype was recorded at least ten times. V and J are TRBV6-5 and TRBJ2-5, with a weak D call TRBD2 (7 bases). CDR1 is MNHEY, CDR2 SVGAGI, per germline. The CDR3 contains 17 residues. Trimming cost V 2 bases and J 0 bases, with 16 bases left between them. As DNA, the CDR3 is TGTGCCAGCAGTTACATCGGGGAGGGGGGATACCAAGAGACCCAGTACTTC. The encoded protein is CASSYIGEGGYQETQYF.

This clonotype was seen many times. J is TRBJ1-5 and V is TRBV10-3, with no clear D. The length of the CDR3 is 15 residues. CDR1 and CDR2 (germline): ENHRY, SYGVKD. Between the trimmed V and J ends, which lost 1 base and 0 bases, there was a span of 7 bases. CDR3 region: CAISEFGDSNQPQHF. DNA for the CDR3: TGTGCCATCAGTGAGTTCGGGGATAGCAATCAGCCCCAGCATTTT.

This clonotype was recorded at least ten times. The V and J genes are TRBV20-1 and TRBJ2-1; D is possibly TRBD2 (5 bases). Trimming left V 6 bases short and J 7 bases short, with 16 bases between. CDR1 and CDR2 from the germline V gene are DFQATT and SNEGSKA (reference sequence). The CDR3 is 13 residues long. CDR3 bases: TGCAGTGCCCCCCGGGATGGCGAGAATGAGCAGTTCTTC. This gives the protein CSAPRDGENEQFF.

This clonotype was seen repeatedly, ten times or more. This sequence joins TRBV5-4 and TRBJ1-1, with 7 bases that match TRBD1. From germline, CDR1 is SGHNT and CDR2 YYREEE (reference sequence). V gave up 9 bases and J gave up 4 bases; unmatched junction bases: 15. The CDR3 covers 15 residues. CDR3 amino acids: CAISLAGGLGTEAFF. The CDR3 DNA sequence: TGTGCCATCTCCCTGGCAGGGGGGTTGGGCACTGAAGCTTTCTTT.

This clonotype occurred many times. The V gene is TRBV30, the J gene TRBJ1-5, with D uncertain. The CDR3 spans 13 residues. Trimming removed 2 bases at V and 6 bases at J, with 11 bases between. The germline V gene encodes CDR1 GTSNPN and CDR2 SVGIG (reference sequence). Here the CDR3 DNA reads TGTGCCTGGAGTCTGGGGAGCGGTCAGCCCCAGCATTTT. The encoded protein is CAWSLGSGQPQHF.

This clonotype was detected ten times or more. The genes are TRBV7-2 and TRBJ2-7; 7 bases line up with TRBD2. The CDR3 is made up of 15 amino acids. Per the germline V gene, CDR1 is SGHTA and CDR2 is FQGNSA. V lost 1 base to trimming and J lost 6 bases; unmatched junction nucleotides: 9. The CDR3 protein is CASSLGYKAGREQYF. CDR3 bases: TGTGCCAGCAGCTTAGGCTACAAAGCGGGACGCGAGCAGTACTTC.

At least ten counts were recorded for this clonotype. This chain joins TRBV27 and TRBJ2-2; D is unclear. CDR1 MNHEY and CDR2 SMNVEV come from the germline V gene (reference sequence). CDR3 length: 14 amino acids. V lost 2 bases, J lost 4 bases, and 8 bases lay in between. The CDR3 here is CASSLSRTTGELFF. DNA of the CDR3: TGTGCCAGCAGTTTAAGTCGAACCACCGGGGAGCTGTTTTTT.

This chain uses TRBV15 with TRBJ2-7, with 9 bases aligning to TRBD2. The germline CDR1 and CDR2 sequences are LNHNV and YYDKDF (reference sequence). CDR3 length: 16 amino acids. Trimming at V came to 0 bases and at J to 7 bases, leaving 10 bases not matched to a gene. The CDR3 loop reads CATSREGAGGKWEQYF. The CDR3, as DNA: TGTGCCACCAGCAGAGAAGGAGCGGGAGGAAAATGGGAGCAGTACTTC.

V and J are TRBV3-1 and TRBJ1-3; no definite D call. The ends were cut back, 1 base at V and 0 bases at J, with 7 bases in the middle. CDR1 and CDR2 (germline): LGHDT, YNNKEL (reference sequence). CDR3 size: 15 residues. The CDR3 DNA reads TGTGCCAGCAGCCAAGGGCAAATCTCTGGAAACACCATATATTTT. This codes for CASSQGQISGNTIYF.